Listed here is a single TCR beta chain. This clonotype appeared many times. Its antigen target is currently unknown. The record has no base qualities; no much larger clone is one base away. The entry originates in a study of human T cells and chemical hapten exposure (dated by TCRdb to 2020 to 2023). For context, the study as a whole: For sensitization, 2% DPC in acetone was applied to a 2 cm by 2 cm area of upper inner arm skin. Throughout the study period of roughly five months, patients also received therapeutic DPC doses to the scalp every week. Patch testing was performed on the upper back with Finn chambers containing 0.01% DPC, and the patch tests were scored after 6 days according to International Contact Dermatitis Research Group standards. The mostly female patient cohort included alopecia areata with under or over 50% scalp involvement, alopecia totalis and alopecia universalis. Libraries were combined into a pool for sequencing, and differences in TCR yield between samples came mainly from small differences in library volumes within the pool. This study followed changes in the peripheral blood TCR repertoire in vivo during primary and secondary sensitization of alopecia patients to the hapten diphenylcyclopropenone (DPC). Blood samples were taken from patients before sensitization (week 0) and then at 2, 6 and about 24 weeks after DPC sensitization. For TCR sequencing, blood came from about 28 alopecia patients at anywhere from one to four time points (pre-sensitization, 2, 6 and 24 weeks).

Library construction relied on RACE. The run used a NextSeq 500. During library preparation, unique molecular identifiers were attached to individual cDNA molecules so that TCRs could be counted quantitatively and reproducibly. Both TCR alpha and TCR beta chains were sequenced from each blood RNA sample. On the authors' methods: Samples had a median of around 92,000 TCRs, with a range from roughly 20,000 to 690,600. V, J and CDR3 annotation of the TCR reads was carried out using the Decombinator software suite. To make PS versus PT1 abundance plots, every sample was subsampled to the same number of TCRs (28,000). Expanded TCRs were defined as absent before sensitization and observed at least eight times at the 2-week time point. TCRdb reran the public reads through fastp at Q25 and MiXCR, keeping productive beta chains. Rows with a matching CDR3 protein are joined into one entry that keeps the most common DNA and genes. The V and J calls reflect TCRdb's pipeline rather than the authors' work. The table for this sample lists around 330,000 distinct CDR3 sequences; 4.5% to 7% of them were counted only once. The top ten clonotypes cover less than 9% of the sample.

Here is what the overall study found, with its caveats: DPC sensitization did not change how many TCRs were above 1 in 1000 frequency, and no evidence was found of alterations in global repertoire structure. All patients had alopecia, a presumed autoimmune disease, so their immune response might differ from that of healthy individuals. Repeated subsampling changed both the strength of the expansion versus patch-test correlation and the threshold at which that correlation became significant. A positive correlation was found between the number of PT1 expanded TCRs and patch test score, with significance reached at thresholds 8, 16 and 32 but not 4. Compared with pre-sensitization or healthy control sets, expanded TCRs formed significantly more large CDR3 similarity clusters, which is consistent with antigen-driven responses.

Read against the paper, the sample's time point label means: pre-sensitization, week 0. The treatment or condition label on this specimen signifies: therapeutic diphenylcyclopropenone sensitization with weekly scalp DPC. Blood at each patch-test visit was drawn before the patch test was applied. Patients were eligible if aged 18 to 70, diagnosed with alopecia and judged suitable for DPC therapy, and pregnant patients were excluded. Total RNA was extracted from unfractionated whole blood collected in Tempus Blood RNA tubes. CDR3 length: 15 amino acids, cysteine to phenylalanine. This entry keeps only the CDR3 DNA: 45 bases, framed from base 1. V is reduced by 6 bases and J by 3 bases, leaving a spacing of 14 bases between them. CDR1 and CDR2 are drawn from the germline V gene: MRHNA, SNTAGT.

This TCR derives from a woman under 30 with alopecia areata. Some clones in this sample may be carry-over from other donors' samples. Specimen: whole blood, collected in connection with sensitization to the hapten diphenylcyclopropenone (DPC). The V gene is TRBV6-4 and the J gene is TRBJ2-2; the D gene is possibly TRBD1, with 6 bases matching. CDR3 loop: CASRIGSGDTGELFF. The nucleotide sequence is TGTGCCAGCAGAATTGGTTCAGGGGACACCGGGGAGCTGTTTTTT.